The rows below give T cell receptor beta chains drawn from one sample of a study of vaccination and CD4 T cells after COVID-19. TCRdb ran MiXCR on the PCR reads and lists one entry per CDR3 protein. Among about 22,000 distinct CDR3 sequences listed, less than 50% were seen once. Their antigens remain unidentified. The source was CD4+ T cells from blood, cultured in vitro, collected before SARS-CoV-2 vaccination. The receptors here all came from a human donor who had recovered from COVID-19. The CDR3 runs from the conserved cysteine through the conserved F or W. Fields, in order: V gene, D gene, clone size, J gene, CDR3 protein, CDR3 DNA. The D gene is left open where the match is weak. Some rows have no size entry. The others give once, few or many, or a class for an expanded clone.

TRBV19	.	.	TRBJ1-6	CASSLGQFSPLHF	TGTGCCAGTAGTCTCGGCCAATTTTCACCCCTCCACTTT
TRBV10-2	.	.	TRBJ2-7	CASSRDLDHEQYF	TGCGCCAGCAGTCGGGACTTAGACCACGAGCAGTACTTC
TRBV7-2	.	.	TRBJ1-5	CASSPAGNQPQHF	TGTGCCAGCAGCCCCGCGGGGAATCAGCCCCAGCATTTT
TRBV6-1	.	.	TRBJ2-7	CASKFSRDGNYEQYF	TGTGCCAGCAAGTTCAGCCGGGACGGAAACTACGAGCAGTACTTC
TRBV24-1	TRBD1	.	TRBJ1-5	CATSDVTGTQPQHF	TGTGCCACCAGTGATGTGACAGGGACTCAGCCCCAGCATTTT
TRBV6-5	TRBD2	.	TRBJ2-3	CASSSTSGGIPDTQYF	TGTGCCAGCAGTTCAACTAGCGGGGGGATCCCAGATACGCAGTATTTT
TRBV24-1	.	.	TRBJ1-2	CATSDPRGYYGYTF	TGTGCCACCAGCGATCCGCGGGGTTATTATGGCTACACCTTC
TRBV10-2	.	.	TRBJ1-2	CASSDRGREGYTF	TGCGCCAGCAGTGATAGAGGGAGGGAAGGCTACACCTTC
TRBV6-1	.	.	TRBJ1-2	CASGNPVGGARGYTF	TGTGCCAGCGGAAATCCTGTTGGGGGCGCGAGGGGCTACACCTTC
TRBV7-2	.	few	TRBJ2-5	CASSLVVGQETQYF	TGTGCCAGCAGCTTAGTAGTAGGACAAGAGACCCAGTACTTC
TRBV7-2	.	.	TRBJ2-7	CASSNGQVGREYF	TGTGCCAGCAGCAACGGACAGGTCGGGAGGGAGTACTTC
TRBV12-3/TRBV12-4	.	few	TRBJ1-2	CASSSGVYGYTF	TGTGCCAGCAGCTCAGGGGTCTATGGCTACACCTTC
TRBV19	.	few	TRBJ2-6	CASSIEGPGANVLTF	TGTGCCAGTAGTATAGAAGGTCCGGGGGCCAACGTCCTGACTTTC
TRBV6-1	.	few	TRBJ1-3	CASIVTVSGNTIYF	TGTGCCAGCATCGTCACGGTCTCTGGAAACACCATATATTTT